This is a list of T cell receptor beta chains from one sample in a study of blood T cell repertoires in COVID-19. TCRdb's table, derived via immunoSEQ multiplex PCR, lists solely in-frame clones and lacks some. The profile shows about 150,000 clones, about 86% of them singletons. The sample was peripheral blood. These receptors came from a man aged 65-85 years with acute or convalescent COVID-19. CDR3s leave out the opening cysteine and the closing phenylalanine or tryptophan. The order of the fields is J gene, V gene, CDR3 protein.

TRBJ1-2 | TRBV24-1 | ATFKRNNYGYT
TRBJ2-1 | TRBV7-9 | ASSLGQLEGEQF
TRBJ1-5 | TRBV19 | ASSNGQGGQPQH
TRBJ1-1 | TRBV19 | ASSLPPGQGMNTEAF
TRBJ2-7 | TRBV11-3 | ASSPGWDSGGNYEQY
TRBJ2-5 | TRBV9 | ASSVSSGETQY
TRBJ2-7 | TRBV4-3 | ASSPRDRGHEQY
TRBJ2-1 | TRBV6-2/TRBV6-3 | ASSYSATGEQF
TRBJ2-6 | TRBV6-6 | ASSPPGAGANVLT
TRBJ2-7 | TRBV27 | ASSWRTSGSVGEQY
TRBJ2-1 | TRBV10-3 | AISQSLTGTGPYNEQF
TRBJ2-1 | TRBV5-1 | ASSLELAEVDEQF
TRBJ2-1 | TRBV11-2 | ASSADLAGETHEQF
TRBJ1-4 | TRBV27 | ASSEGQGEEKLF
TRBJ1-1 | TRBV30 | AWNQGTVEHSEAF
TRBJ2-1 | TRBV2 | ASTIGTSGSREQF
TRBJ2-7 | TRBV9 | ASSVVATPHYEQY
TRBJ1-1 | TRBV19 | ASRYSAEAF
TRBJ1-4 | TRBV11-2 | ASSPQGAGEKLF
TRBJ1-5 | TRBV6-5 | ASSPQGLSNQPQH
TRBJ2-2 | TRBV24-1 | ATRGGSNTGELF
TRBJ2-7 | TRBV25-1 | ASSEAGLYEQY
TRBJ2-6 | TRBV3-1/TRBV3-2 | ASSHMRISGANVLT
TRBJ2-1 | TRBV18 | ASSHGWDEQF
TRBJ2-6 | TRBV7-3 | ASSLRVASSGNFYSGANVLT
TRBJ2-3 | TRBV19 | ASRTSGGTTDTQY
TRBJ1-4 | TRBV19 | ASSRGRATNEKLF
TRBJ2-3 | TRBV3-1/TRBV3-2 | ASSSGTSVPGGTDTQY
TRBJ2-1 | TRBV6-2/TRBV6-3 | ASSYIVGIEQF
TRBJ1-2 | TRBV2 | ASSDPSAGGYT
TRBJ2-7 | TRBV19 | ASSNLQGFEQY
TRBJ2-5 | TRBV6-5 | ASSYSEETGETQY
TRBJ1-3 | TRBV25-1 | ASSSPGQTFSGNTIY
TRBJ2-7 | TRBV19 | ASSTGQGGSYEQY
TRBJ2-3 | TRBV5-1 | ASSPLAGRGTDTQY
TRBJ2-2 | TRBV9 | ASSVIAGGNTGELF
TRBJ2-3 | TRBV19 | ASRFGGGTQY
TRBJ2-7 | TRBV5-6 | ASSLDRGAYEQY
TRBJ1-6 | TRBV27 | ASRPDRMINSPLH
TRBJ2-3 | TRBV7-3 | ASSSPGQGAADTQY
TRBJ1-4 | TRBV18 | ASSRDTRTNEKLF
TRBJ2-2 | TRBV29-1 | SVEEVLRDLNTGELF
TRBJ2-5 | TRBV27 | ASSFWGRGEETQY
TRBJ2-1 | TRBV28 | ASIDLGLAGGDEQF
TRBJ2-3 | TRBV19 | ASSIPVGDTDTQY
TRBJ2-5 | TRBV6-5 | ASSFRDQETQY
TRBJ2-7 | TRBV7-9 | ASSLAGAGVAEQY
TRBJ2-3 | TRBV9 | ASSVFDRGTDTQY
TRBJ2-3 | TRBV7-3 | ASSSSRLEDTQY
TRBJ2-5 | TRBV5-1 | ASSRGLAGDGETQY
TRBJ1-4 | TRBV28 | ASSRTGASNEKLF
TRBJ2-7 | TRBV6-5 | ASSYSGRADEQY
TRBJ1-2 | TRBV4-1 | ASSPGQGEDYGYT
TRBJ1-5 | TRBV9 | ASSRAGKGQPQH